This T cell receptor beta chain came from a study of read filtering for tumor transcriptome and immune sequencing. Study-wide results and limits: IR-seq and RNA-seq agreed better without single-read clonotypes.

By share, this clonotype ranks as medium-sized. Its cognate antigen is unknown. Bone marrow was sampled from every patient at the time of active disease. CDR3 size: 15 residues. CDR1 and CDR2 from the germline V gene are KGHSH and LQKENI. Trimming took off 3 bases at V and 3 bases at J, with 15 bases between the two ends. This library used around 0.4 ug RNA and molecular barcoded adaptors spanning alpha/delta and beta/gamma chains. TCRdb reprocessed the reads with MiXCR, giving one entry per CDR3 protein. The table records approximately 59,000 distinct CDR3 sequences, approximately 13% of them present only once.

The chain combines TRBV18 with TRBJ2-7, with D possibly matching TRBD1 (6 bases). This clonotype originated in a donor aged 40 or older with multiple myeloma. Sequenced material: a population of CD138-negative cells sorted from bone marrow. DNA of the CDR3: TGTGCCAGCTCACCTAGGACTTCGGGACACTACGAGCAGTACTTC. This codes for CASSPRTSGHYEQYF.